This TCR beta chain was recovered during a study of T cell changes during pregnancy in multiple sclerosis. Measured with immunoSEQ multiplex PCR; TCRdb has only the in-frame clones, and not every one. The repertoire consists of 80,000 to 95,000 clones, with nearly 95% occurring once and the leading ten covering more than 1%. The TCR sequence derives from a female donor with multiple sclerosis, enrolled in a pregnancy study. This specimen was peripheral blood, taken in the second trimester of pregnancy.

CDR3 region: CASARDRGIGELFF. The CDR3 DNA reads as TGTGCCAGCGCCCGGGACAGGGGGATAGGGGAGCTGTTTTTT. The genes are TRBV9 and TRBJ2-2; 11 bases map to TRBD1. The CDR3 totals 14 residues. The germline CDR1 and CDR2 sequences are SGDLS and YYNGEE. V lost 7 bases and J lost 8; bases outside the gene matches: 7.